The sequence of this T cell receptor (beta chain) was determined in a study of T-cell reconstitution after alpha-beta-depleted transplantation in children. Study observations and caveats: Approximately two months post-transplant, alpha-beta T cells reportedly originated from several hundred expanded graft clones. T-cell counts and diversity at one year following transplant were attributed mainly to newly produced T cells. The high TCRbeta diversity at day 60 in some patients came from surviving recipient T cells and thymic progenitors.

Construction of the TCRbeta library involved unique molecular identifiers. A single record per CDR3 protein comes from TCRdb applying MiXCR to the PCR reads. The data contain around 800,000 distinct CDR3 sequences, under 20% of them singletons. This clonotype occurred many times. What it recognizes is unknown. CDR3 size: 12 residues. CDR1 is SGHKS, CDR2 YYEKEE, per germline (reference sequence). V shed 7 bases and J shed 4 bases, with 12 bases lying between them. The receptor was derived from a male patient between 10 and 17 years old who had a stem cell transplant for acute lymphoblastic leukemia, so the T cells may come from the graft donor. The chain joins TRBV5-5 to TRBJ2-7, with D perhaps matching TRBD2 (5 bases). The input for sequencing was PBMCs, mostly from graft donor cells, taken 360 days after TCRalphabeta/CD19-depleted stem cell transplant. The CDR3 spells CASPPGLYEQYF. CDR3 nucleotide sequence: TGTGCCAGCCCCCCAGGACTTTACGAGCAGTACTTC. Based on the CDR3 plus reference TRBV5-5 and TRBJ2-7, the full variable domain is DAGVTQSPTHLIKTRGQQVTLRCSPISGHKSVSWYQQVLGQGPQFIFQYYEKEERGRGNFPDRFSARQFPNYSSELNVNALLLGDSALYLCASPPGLYEQYFGPGTRLTVT.